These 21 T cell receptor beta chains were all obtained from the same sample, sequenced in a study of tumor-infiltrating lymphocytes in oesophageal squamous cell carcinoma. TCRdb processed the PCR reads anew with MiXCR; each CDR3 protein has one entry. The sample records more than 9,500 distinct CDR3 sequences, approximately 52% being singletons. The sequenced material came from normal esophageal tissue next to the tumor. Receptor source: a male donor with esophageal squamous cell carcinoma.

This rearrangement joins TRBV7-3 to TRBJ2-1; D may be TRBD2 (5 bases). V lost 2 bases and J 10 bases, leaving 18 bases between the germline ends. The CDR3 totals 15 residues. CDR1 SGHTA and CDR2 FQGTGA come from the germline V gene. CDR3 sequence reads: CASSLASPRTEEQFF. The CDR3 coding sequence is TGTGCCAGCAGCTTAGCTAGCCCCAGAACGGAGGAGCAGTTCTTC.

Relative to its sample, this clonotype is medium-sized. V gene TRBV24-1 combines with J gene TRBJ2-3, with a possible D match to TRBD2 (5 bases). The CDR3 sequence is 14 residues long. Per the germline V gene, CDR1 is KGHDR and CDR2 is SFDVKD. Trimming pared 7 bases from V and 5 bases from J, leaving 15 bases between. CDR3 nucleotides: TGTGCCACCAGCCCGGGAACCGCCTTAGATACGCAGTATTTT. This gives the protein CATSPGTALDTQYF.

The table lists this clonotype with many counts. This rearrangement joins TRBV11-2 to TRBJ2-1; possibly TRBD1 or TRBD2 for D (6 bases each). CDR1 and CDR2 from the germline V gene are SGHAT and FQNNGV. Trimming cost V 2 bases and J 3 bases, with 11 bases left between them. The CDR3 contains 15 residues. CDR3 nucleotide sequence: TGTGCCAGCAGCTTATACGAGGGGGGCTACAATGAGCAGTTCTTC. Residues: CASSLYEGGYNEQFF.

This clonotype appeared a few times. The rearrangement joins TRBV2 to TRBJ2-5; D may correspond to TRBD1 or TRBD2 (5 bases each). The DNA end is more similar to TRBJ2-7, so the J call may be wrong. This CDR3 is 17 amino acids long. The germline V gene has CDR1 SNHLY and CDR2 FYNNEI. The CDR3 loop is CASAGTLIKPTPYEQYF. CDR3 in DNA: TGTGCCAGCGCCGGGACCCTCATAAAGCCGACCCCCTACGAGCAGTACTTC.

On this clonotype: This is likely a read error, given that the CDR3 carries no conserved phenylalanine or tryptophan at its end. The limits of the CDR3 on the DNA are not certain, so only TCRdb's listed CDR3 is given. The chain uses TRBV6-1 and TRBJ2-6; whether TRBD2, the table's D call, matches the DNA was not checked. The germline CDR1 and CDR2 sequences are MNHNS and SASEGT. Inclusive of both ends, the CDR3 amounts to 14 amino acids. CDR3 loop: CASWSYRSPLHFGN.

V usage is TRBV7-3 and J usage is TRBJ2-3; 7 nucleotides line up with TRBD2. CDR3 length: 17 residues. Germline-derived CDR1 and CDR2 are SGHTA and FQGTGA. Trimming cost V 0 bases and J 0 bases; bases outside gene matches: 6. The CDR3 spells CASSLTGTIRSTDTQYF. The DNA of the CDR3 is TGTGCCAGCAGCTTAACAGGGACTATCCGAAGCACAGATACGCAGTATTTT.

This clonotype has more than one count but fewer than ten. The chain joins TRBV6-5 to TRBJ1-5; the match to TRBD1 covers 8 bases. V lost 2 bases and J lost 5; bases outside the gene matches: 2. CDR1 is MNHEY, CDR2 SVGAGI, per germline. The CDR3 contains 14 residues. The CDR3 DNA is TGTGCCAGCAGTTACCAGGGGGCGGATCAGCCCCAGCATTTT. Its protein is CASSYQGADQPQHF.

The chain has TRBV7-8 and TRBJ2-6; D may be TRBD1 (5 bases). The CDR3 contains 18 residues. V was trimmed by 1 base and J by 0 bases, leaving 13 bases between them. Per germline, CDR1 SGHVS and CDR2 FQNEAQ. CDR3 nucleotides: TGTGCCAGCAGCTTAGTGGGGCTAGACTTCTCTGGGGCCAACGTCCTGACTTTC. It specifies CASSLVGLDFSGANVLTF.

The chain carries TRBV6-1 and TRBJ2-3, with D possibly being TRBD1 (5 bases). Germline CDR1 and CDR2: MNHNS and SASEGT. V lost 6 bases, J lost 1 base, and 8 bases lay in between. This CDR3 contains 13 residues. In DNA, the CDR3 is TGTGCCAGCAGGGAACAGGGCACAGATACGCAGTATTTT. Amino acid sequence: CASREQGTDTQYF.

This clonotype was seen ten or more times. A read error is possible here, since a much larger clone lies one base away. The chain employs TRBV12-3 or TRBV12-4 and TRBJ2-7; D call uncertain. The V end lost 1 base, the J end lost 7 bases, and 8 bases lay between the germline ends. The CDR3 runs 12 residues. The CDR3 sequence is CASSLVLNEQYF. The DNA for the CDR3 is TGTGCCAGCAGTTTAGTACTCAATGAGCAGTACTTC.

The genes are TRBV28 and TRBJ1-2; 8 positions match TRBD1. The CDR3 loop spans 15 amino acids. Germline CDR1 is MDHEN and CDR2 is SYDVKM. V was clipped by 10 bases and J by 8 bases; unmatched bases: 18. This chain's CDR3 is CATRGPLGQGWGYTF. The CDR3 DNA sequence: TGTGCCACCAGAGGACCACTCGGACAGGGCTGGGGCTACACCTTC.

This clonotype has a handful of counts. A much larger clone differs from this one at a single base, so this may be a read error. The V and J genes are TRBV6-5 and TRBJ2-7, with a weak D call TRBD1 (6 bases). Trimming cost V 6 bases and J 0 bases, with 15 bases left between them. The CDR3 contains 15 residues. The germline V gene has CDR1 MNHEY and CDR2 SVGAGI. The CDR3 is CASSKDRFSSYEQYF. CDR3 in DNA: TGTGCCAGCAGCAAGGACAGATTTAGCTCCTACGAGCAGTACTTC.

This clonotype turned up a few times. The CDR3 sequence: CASGFGQNTEAFF. The CDR3 DNA is TGTGCTAGTGGTTTCGGACAGAACACTGAAGCTTTCTTT. The rearrangement links TRBV12-5 to TRBJ1-1, with D perhaps matching TRBD1 (5 bases). CDR1 and CDR2 from the germline V gene are LGHNT and FRNRAP. Trimming removed 3 bases from V and 1 base from J, with 6 bases in between. The CDR3 sequence is 13 residues long.

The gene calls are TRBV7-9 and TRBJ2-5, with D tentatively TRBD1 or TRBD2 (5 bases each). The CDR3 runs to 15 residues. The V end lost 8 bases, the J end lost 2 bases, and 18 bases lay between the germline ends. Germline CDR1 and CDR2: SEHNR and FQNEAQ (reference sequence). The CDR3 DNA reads TGTGCCAGCGCCGAGAGGGGATCAGCTCAAGAGACCCAGTACTTC. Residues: CASAERGSAQETQYF.

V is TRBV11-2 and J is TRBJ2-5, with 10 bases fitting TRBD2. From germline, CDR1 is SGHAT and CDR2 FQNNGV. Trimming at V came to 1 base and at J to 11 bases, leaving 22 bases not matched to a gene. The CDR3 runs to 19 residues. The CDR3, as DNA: TGTGCCAGCAGCTTAGGGCTACTAGCGGGATTAGGCGCCTACAATGAGCAGTACTTC. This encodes CASSLGLLAGLGAYNEQYF. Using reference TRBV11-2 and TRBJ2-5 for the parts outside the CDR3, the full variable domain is EAGVAQSPRYKIIEKRQSVAFWCNPISGHATLYWYQQILGQGPKLLIQFQNNGVVDDSQLPKDRFSAERLKGVDSTLKIQPAKLEDSAVYLCASSLGLLAGLGAYNEQYFGPGTRLLVL.

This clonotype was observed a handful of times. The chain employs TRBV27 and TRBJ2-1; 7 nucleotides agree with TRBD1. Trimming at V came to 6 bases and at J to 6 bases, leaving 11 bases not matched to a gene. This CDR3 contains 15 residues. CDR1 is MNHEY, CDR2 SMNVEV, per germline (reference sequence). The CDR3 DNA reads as TGTGCCAGCAGAAACAGGGGTTTGCTAGTCAATGAGCAGTTCTTC. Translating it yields CASRNRGLLVNEQFF.

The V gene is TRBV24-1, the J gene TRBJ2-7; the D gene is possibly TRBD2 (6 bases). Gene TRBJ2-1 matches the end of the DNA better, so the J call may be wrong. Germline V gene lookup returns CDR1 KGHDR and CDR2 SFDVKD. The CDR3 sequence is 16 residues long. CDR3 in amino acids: CATSGWGDFGHNEQFF. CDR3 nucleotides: TGTGCCACCAGTGGCTGGGGGGACTTTGGGCACAATGAGCAGTTCTTC.

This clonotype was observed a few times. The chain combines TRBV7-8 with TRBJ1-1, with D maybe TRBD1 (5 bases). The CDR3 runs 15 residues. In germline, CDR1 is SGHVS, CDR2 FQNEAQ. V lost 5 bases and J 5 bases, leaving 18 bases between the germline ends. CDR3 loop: CASSPFQGSGTEAFF. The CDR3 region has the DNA TGTGCCAGCAGCCCATTCCAGGGTAGTGGAACTGAAGCTTTCTTT.

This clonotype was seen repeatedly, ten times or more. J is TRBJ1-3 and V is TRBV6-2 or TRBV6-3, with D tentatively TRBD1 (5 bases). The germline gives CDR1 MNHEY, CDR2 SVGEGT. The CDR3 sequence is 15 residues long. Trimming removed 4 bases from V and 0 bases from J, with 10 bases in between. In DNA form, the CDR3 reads TGTGCCAGCAGTTCCCGACAGATCTCTGGAAACACCATATATTTT. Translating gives CASSSRQISGNTIYF.

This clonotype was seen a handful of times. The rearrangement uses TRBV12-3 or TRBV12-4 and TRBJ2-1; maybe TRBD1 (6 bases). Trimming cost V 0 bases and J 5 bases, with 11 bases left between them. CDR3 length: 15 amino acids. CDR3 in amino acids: CASSLAQGLHNEQFF. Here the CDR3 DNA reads TGTGCCAGCAGTTTAGCACAGGGCTTACACAATGAGCAGTTCTTC.

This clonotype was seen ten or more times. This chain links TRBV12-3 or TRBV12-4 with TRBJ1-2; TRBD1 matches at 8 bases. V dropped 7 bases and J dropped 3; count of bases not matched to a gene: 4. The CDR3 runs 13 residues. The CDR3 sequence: CASTIQGDYGYTF. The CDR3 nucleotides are TGTGCCAGCACCATACAGGGGGACTATGGCTACACCTTC.